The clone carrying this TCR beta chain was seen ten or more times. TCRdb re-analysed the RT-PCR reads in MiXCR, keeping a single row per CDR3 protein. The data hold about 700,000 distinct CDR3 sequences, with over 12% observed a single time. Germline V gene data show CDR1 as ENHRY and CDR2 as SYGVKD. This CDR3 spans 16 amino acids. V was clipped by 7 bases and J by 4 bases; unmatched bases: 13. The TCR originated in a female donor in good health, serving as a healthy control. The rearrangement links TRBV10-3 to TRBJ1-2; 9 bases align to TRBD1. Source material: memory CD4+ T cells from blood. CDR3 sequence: CAITLGTGREGYGYTF. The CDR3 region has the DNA TGTGCCATCACCCTCGGGACAGGGCGAGAAGGCTATGGCTACACCTTC.